Described below is a single T cell receptor (beta chain) sequence and its context. It lacks a known antigen. Per-base qualities were not stored, and no clone one base away is much larger. The sample comes from a study of graft-versus-host responses after intestinal transplantation (dated by TCRdb to about 2021). Regarding the research as a whole: Multivisceral, liver-intestinal, or isolated intestinal transplants were received by the recipients. A cohort of some 24 intestinal transplant recipients, including one retransplant, was enrolled, and a few patients lacking pretransplant specimens were excluded. Every recipient was given anti-thymocyte globulin induction, followed by approximately 3 years of maintenance tacrolimus and steroids. Alloreactive clones were identified by sequencing pre-transplant mixed lymphocyte reaction products and comparing these products with unstimulated pre-transplant donor and recipient T cells. Donor T cell macrochimerism was defined as a peak of at least 4% donor T cells among recipient peripheral blood mononuclear cells. Bulk TCR-beta CDR3 sequencing was used to track graft-versus-host and host-versus-graft alloreactive T cell clones in the graft, circulation and bone marrow after intestinal transplantation. Rather than going through the commercial service, samples from three later patients were sequenced in-house on an Illumina MiSeq and processed with MiXCR. The research as a whole found: Patients with donor T cell macrochimerism had high GvH to HvG T cell clonal ratios in their allografts. GvH clones turned up in recipient bone marrow, with some appearing earlier in ileal mucosa or blood, a pattern consistent with an intestinal mucosal origin. The conclusions were limited by the relatively low number and heterogeneity of the intestinal transplant patients. Early after transplant, peak levels of circulating GvH clones were found to be associated with declines in HvG clones.

Library preparation used the immunoSEQ multiplex PCR assay. In most patients, genomic DNA was isolated using the Qiagen DNeasy Blood and Tissue Kit and sent frozen to Adaptive Biotechnologies for TCR sequencing. High-throughput TCR-beta CDR3 sequencing of genomic DNA from most patients was performed by Adaptive Biotechnologies. Under the source paper's analysis protocol: Adaptive's ImmunoSEQ software supplied the TCR sequencing data for roughly 17 patients, while MiXCR and VDJtools were used to process a few other patients. To correct CD4 versus CD8 sorting errors, sequences present in both subsets at a frequency ratio below 5:1 were removed. CDR3 nucleotide sequences shared between donor and recipient were removed because the origin of such sequences could not be assigned. To be classed as alloreactive, a clone needed at least 2-fold expansion over unstimulated cells and a minimum CFSE-low frequency of 0.002% (template counts) or 0.001% (read counts). Clones were considered mappable if detected in sequenced pre-transplant spleen, lymph node, or MLR CFSE-low populations of the donor or recipient. The cumulative frequency of alloreactive clones was calculated as a percentage of all sequences, weighted by copy number. Not all clones reach the TCRdb copy of this immuneACCESS table, which keeps in-frame sequences only. Checked studies attribute under half of the gap to unresolved V genes and leave the rest unexplained. V, J and clone size derive from that table, while D and trimming were established from the DNA sequence. The sample table records 27,000 or so clones; around 76% of these occur just once. The ten largest clones represent roughly 0.65% of the sample.

Reading the germline V gene (reference sequence) gives CDR1 GTSNPN and CDR2 SVGIG. V sheds 0 bases and J sheds 4 bases, leaving 10 bases between their ends. From cysteine to phenylalanine, the CDR3 is 14 amino acids long. Just the 42-base CDR3 DNA is kept, in frame starting at base 1. The sample's time point label, in plain terms: cells obtained before transplantation from donor or recipient. CD3+CD4+ and CD3+CD8+ populations were FACS-sorted from unstimulated pre-transplant donor and recipient cells taken from spleen or lymph nodes. The TCR originated in a human donor who received an intestinal transplant. Sample: unstimulated CD4+ T cells sorted from spleen or lymph node cells, taken before intestinal transplant. The chain is assembled from TRBV30 and TRBJ1-5; no D gene is confidently identified. CDR3 protein: CAWSVLSANQPQHF. The DNA sequence is TGTGCCTGGAGTGTGTTGTCAGCTAATCAGCCCCAGCATTTT.